This T cell receptor (beta chain) was captured in a study of T-cell memory formation after mild COVID-19. Overall study findings and caveats: Contracting clones, day 15 to 85, had balanced CD4/CD8, and later expanders favored CD4+.

Germline loops: CDR1 SGHRS, CDR2 YFSETQ. V shed 2 bases, J shed 6 bases, and the junction held 19 bases outside the gene matches. The CDR3 extends over 18 amino acids. TCRdb recomputed calls from the 5' RACE reads with MiXCR, one row per CDR3 protein. Of hundreds of thousands of distinct CDR3 sequences listed, roughly an eighth are singletons. Of note for this clonotype: Its antigen is unknown.

Sequenced: PBMCs or a T cell subset sorted from them (not recorded which). The source is a man younger than 35 who had mild COVID-19 (a few samples of this study predate the infection). Cell type and time point are not known. V is TRBV5-1 and J is TRBJ1-1; 7 bases fit TRBD1. The CDR3 region is CASSFGTLNRGSIAEAFF. The CDR3 DNA is TGCGCCAGCAGCTTCGGGACTCTTAACAGGGGAAGTATAGCTGAAGCTTTCTTT.